The 14 T cell receptor beta chains listed next were all sequenced from one sample in a study of Graves' ophthalmopathy and Graves' hyperthyroidism (dated by TCRdb to 2017 to 2018). Instrument used: Illumina HiSeq 2000. TCR beta CDR3 regions were amplified from RNA transcripts for repertoire sequencing. The first round was an RT-PCR using HTBI primers with the Qiagen OneStep RT-PCR kit, and this first round was followed by a second-round multiplex PCR, then size selection and purification. TCRdb reworked the public reads: Q25 trimming with fastp, MiXCR clone assembly, productive beta chains retained. Every distinct CDR3 protein forms one entry, paired with its most common genes and DNA. In all, the sample holds about 640,000 distinct CDR3 sequences, and about 41% of those were seen once. More than 3% of the sample is held by the ten biggest clonotypes. Sequences were obtained from peripheral blood. Receptors were obtained from an adult man with Graves' ophthalmopathy.

This clonotype was seen a handful of times. The chain is built from TRBV2 and TRBJ2-1; 9 bases agree with TRBD1. Germline CDR1 and CDR2: SNHLY and FYNNEI. This CDR3 contains 13 residues. Losses at the gene ends were 6 bases for V and 7 bases for J; bases not matched to a gene: 4. CDR3 region: CASSTGTGNEQFF. The CDR3 DNA follows: TGTGCCAGCAGCACCGGGACAGGGAATGAGCAGTTCTTC.

The chain combines TRBV15 with TRBJ2-7; TRBD1 is a possible D gene (6 bases). Germline V CDR1 and CDR2: LNHNV, YYDKDF (reference sequence). The CDR3 covers 15 residues. Trimming stripped 0 bases from V and 3 bases from J, with 12 bases between. This CDR3 is CATSRDGGADYEQYF. DNA of the CDR3: TGTGCCACCAGCAGAGATGGGGGCGCAGACTACGAGCAGTACTTC.

The chain is built from TRBV25-1 and TRBJ1-1; a possible D gene is TRBD1 (6 bases). The CDR3 has 14 amino acids. Germline CDR1 is MGHDK and CDR2 is SYGVNS. Here the CDR3 DNA reads TGTGCTGCACCCCCTCGGGACACGAACACTGAAGCTTTCTTT. Protein: CAAPPRDTNTEAFF.

The rearrangement uses TRBV20-1 and TRBJ2-7; 10 bases map to TRBD2. The CDR3 length is 14 residues. V lost 5 bases to trimming and J lost 7 bases; unmatched junction nucleotides: 11. The germline CDR1 and CDR2 sequences are DFQATT and SNEGSKA (reference sequence). CDR3 coding DNA: TGCAGTGCTCTGGGGACTAGCGCCCGTGGGGAGCAGTACTTC. Protein: CSALGTSARGEQYF.

V and J are TRBV7-9 and TRBJ2-5, with D maybe TRBD1 (6 bases). Germline loops: CDR1 SEHNR, CDR2 FQNEAQ (reference sequence). CDR3 size: 15 residues. V was trimmed by 3 bases and J by 1 base, leaving 12 bases between them. CDR3 in amino acids: CASSFHRAAQETQYF. The CDR3 nucleotides are TGTGCCAGCAGCTTCCACAGGGCGGCCCAAGAGACCCAGTACTTC.

In its sample, this clonotype was seen many times. The chain has TRBV29-1 and TRBJ2-7, with TRBD1 matching 9 bases. V dropped 7 bases and J dropped 4; count of bases not matched to a gene: 5. The germline gives CDR1 SQVTM, CDR2 ANQGSEA. The CDR3 loop spans 12 amino acids. The chain's CDR3 is CSAGTGKYEQYF. As DNA, the CDR3 is TGCAGCGCCGGGACAGGGAAATACGAGCAGTACTTC.

The rearrangement links TRBV7-9 to TRBJ2-1; D tentatively reads TRBD1 or TRBD2 (5 bases each). The ends were cut back, 5 bases at V and 5 bases at J, with 13 bases in the middle. The V gene's germline CDR1 is SEHNR and CDR2 FQNEAQ (reference sequence). This CDR3 has 14 residues. For the CDR3, the DNA is TGTGCCAGCAGCCGTACCGGGACCGACAATGAGCAGTTCTTC. Protein: CASSRTGTDNEQFF.

This clonotype has just a few counts. CDR3 protein: CAWSVQTYTEAFF. In nucleotides, the CDR3 is TGTGCCTGGAGTGTACAAACGTACACTGAAGCTTTCTTT. The chain uses TRBV30 and TRBJ1-1, with D uncertain. Trimming stripped 0 bases from V and 3 bases from J, with 8 bases between. The CDR3 length is 13 residues. Germline V gene sequence: CDR1 GTSNPN, CDR2 SVGIG (reference sequence). Drawing the rest from reference TRBV30 and TRBJ1-1, the complete variable domain is SQTIHQWPATLVQPVGSPLSLECTVEGTSNPNLYWYRQAAGRGLQLLFYSVGIGQISSEVPQNLSASRPQDRQFILSSKKLLLSDSGFYLCAWSVQTYTEAFFGQGTRLTVV.

This clonotype was recorded a few times. The chain uses TRBV2 and TRBJ2-5, with TRBD1 matching over 7 bases. CDR3 size: 15 residues. J was trimmed by 2 bases and V by 5 bases; bases with no gene match: 8. Looked up from germline, CDR1 is SNHLY and CDR2 is FYNNEI. In DNA form, the CDR3 reads TGTGCCAGCAGTAACCCGACAGGGCCTCAAGAGACCCAGTACTTC. It codes for CASSNPTGPQETQYF. The full variable domain, its missing parts supplied by reference TRBV2 and TRBJ2-5, is EPEVTQTPSHQVTQMGQEVILRCVPISNHLYFYWYRQILGQKVEFLVSFYNNEISEKSEIFDDQFSVERPDGSNFTLKIRSTKLEDSAMYFCASSNPTGPQETQYFGPGTRLLVL.

The chain links TRBV15 to TRBJ1-5; a possible D gene is TRBD1 (5 bases). The CDR3 is 15 amino acids. The V gene's germline CDR1 is LNHNV and CDR2 YYDKDF (reference sequence). Trimming took 0 bases from V and 11 from J, leaving 17 bases between them. CDR3 sequence reads: CATSRDRRDWETQHF. Here the CDR3 DNA reads TGTGCCACCAGCAGAGATCGGCGGGACTGGGAGACCCAGCATTTT.

The table lists this clonotype with many counts. The rearrangement links TRBV7-2 to TRBJ1-4; TRBD1 is a possible D gene (5 bases). The V end was cut by 0 bases, the J end by 8 bases, with 13 bases between. CDR1 and CDR2 (germline): SGHTA, FQGNSA. There are 15 residues in the CDR3. The CDR3 is CASSLAWGNEEKLFF. CDR3 DNA: TGTGCCAGCAGCTTAGCTTGGGGGAACGAAGAAAAACTGTTTTTT.

Many counts were recorded for this clonotype. The J gene is TRBJ2-7, the V gene TRBV5-1; 8 nucleotides match TRBD1. The V gene end was trimmed by 2 bases and the J gene end by 0 bases; junction bases not matched to a gene: 7. There are 16 residues in the CDR3. Germline V gives CDR1 SGHRS, CDR2 YFSETQ. For the CDR3, the DNA is TGCGCCAGCAGCTTAGGTGGGACAGGAAGCTCCTACGAGCAGTACTTC. It is translated as CASSLGGTGSSYEQYF.

The chain joins TRBV15 to TRBJ1-5; D unclear. Germline V gene lookup returns CDR1 LNHNV and CDR2 YYDKDF (reference sequence). The CDR3 loop spans 14 amino acids. V lost 3 bases and J 4 bases, leaving 10 bases between the germline ends. CDR3 DNA: TGTGCCACCAGCAGGGCGGCTCCTAATCAGCCCCAGCATTTT. Amino acid sequence: CATSRAAPNQPQHF.

This clonotype was picked up many times. This CDR3 is CASISVWGGETQYF. As DNA, the CDR3 is TGTGCCAGCATCTCCGTGTGGGGGGGAGAGACCCAGTACTTC. This chain links TRBV2 with TRBJ2-5; TRBD2 aligns across 7 bases. V lost 7 bases and J lost 4; bases outside the gene matches: 9. Per germline, CDR1 SNHLY and CDR2 FYNNEI. The CDR3 covers 14 residues.